These 30 T cell receptor beta chains were all obtained from the same sample, sequenced in a study of CD8+CD57+ T cells in acquired aplastic anemia. TCR beta VDJ and CDR3 were profiled, and genomic DNA was the template. One entry per CDR3 protein results from TCRdb running MiXCR on the reads. The sample includes around 180,000 distinct CDR3 sequences, about three fifths of them seen just once. Sample: sorted CD4+, CD8+, or CD8+CD57+ T cells (not recorded which) from PBMCs. The source is a human donor in good health.

This chain uses TRBV6-1 with TRBJ1-2; D is unclear. The germline V gene has CDR1 MNHNS and CDR2 SASEGT. V was shortened by 5 bases and J by 4 bases, with 11 bases between the two germline ends. The CDR3 extends over 13 amino acids. CDR3 bases: TGTGCCAGCAGTTTAACGGTTGCCTATGGCTACACCTTC. As protein: CASSLTVAYGYTF.

The J gene is TRBJ2-7, the V gene TRBV20-1, with a tentative D call TRBD1 (6 bases). CDR1 is DFQATT and CDR2 is SNEGSKA in the germline V gene (reference sequence). This CDR3 spans 15 amino acids. The V end lost 6 bases, the J end lost 0 bases, and 18 bases lay between the germline ends. The CDR3 nucleotides read TGCAGTGCCACGACCGGACAGTTCGGCTCCTACGAGCAGTACTTC. It yields the protein CSATTGQFGSYEQYF.

V and J are TRBV7-9 and TRBJ2-7; tentatively, D is TRBD2 (5 bases). This CDR3 has 17 residues. Germline CDR1 reads SEHNR; CDR2 reads FQNEAQ (reference sequence). V lost 5 bases and J 0 bases, leaving 20 bases between the germline ends. CDR3 DNA: TGTGCCAGCAGCCCACTAGGCGGGCCGAGGAGCTCCTACGAGCAGTACTTC. Its protein product is CASSPLGGPRSSYEQYF.

The V and J genes are TRBV11-2 and TRBJ1-6, with D possibly being TRBD1 (5 bases). CDR3 length equals 17 residues. The V gene lost 5 bases and the J gene lost 9 bases, with 23 bases spanning the gap. Germline CDR1 reads SGHAT; CDR2 reads FQNNGV. CDR3 in DNA: TGTGCCAGCAGCGGGCTTTCCATCAGGGCCATCGGTTCACCCCTCCACTTT. Protein product: CASSGLSIRAIGSPLHF.

This clonotype was counted once. V usage is TRBV25-1 and J usage is TRBJ2-7, with D possibly TRBD2 on 6 matching bases. Trimming took 9 bases from V and 6 from J, leaving 21 bases between them. The germline V gene has CDR1 MGHDK and CDR2 SYGVNS. The CDR3 covers 14 residues. The CDR3 spells CASSIGLRTSEQYF. The CDR3 DNA sequence: TGTGCCAGTAGTATAGGACTACGCACGAGCGAGCAGTACTTC.

The table lists this clonotype with many counts. The rearrangement joins TRBV20-1 to TRBJ2-7, with D unresolved. The CDR3 extends over 13 amino acids. Trimming stripped 1 base from V and 4 bases from J, with 11 bases between. In germline, CDR1 is DFQATT, CDR2 SNEGSKA (reference sequence). In nucleotides, the CDR3 is TGCAGTGCTAGAGGGCATGGGGTATACGAGCAGTACTTC. Its translation is CSARGHGVYEQYF.

As concerns this clonotype: One end of the junction is discordant with germline, which a read error may explain. This chain joins TRBV7-3 and TRBJ2-7; 10 bases agree with TRBD2. CDR1 and CDR2 (germline): SGHTA, FQGTGA. The CDR3 is made up of 15 amino acids. The chain's CDR3 is CASSPPRAGGREQYF. CDR3 nucleotides: TGCGCCAGCAGCCCCCCGAGAGCGGGAGGGCGCGAGCAGTACTTC. The full variable domain, in which reference TRBV7-3 and TRBJ2-7 provide the parts outside the CDR3, is GAGVSQTPSNKVTEKGKYVELRCDPISGHTALYWYRQSLGQGPEFLIYFQGTGAADDSGLPNDRFFAVRPEGSVSTLKIQRTERGDSAVYLCASSPPRAGGREQYFGPGTRLTVT.

The chain couples TRBV20-1 to TRBJ1-6, with 7 nucleotides matching TRBD1. The CDR3 consists of 14 residues. J lost 10 bases, V lost 1 base, and 7 bases had no gene match. Germline CDR1 DFQATT, CDR2 SNEGSKA (reference sequence). The CDR3 region is CSARGGGYGSPLHF. The CDR3 DNA reads TGCAGTGCTAGAGGAGGGGGCTACGGATCACCCCTCCACTTT.

CDR3 sequence: CASSPGRGALDNSPLHF. The CDR3 bases are TGTGCCAGCAGCCCGGGCAGGGGTGCCCTAGATAATTCACCCCTCCACTTT. This sequence joins TRBV5-5 and TRBJ1-6; TRBD1 is a possible D gene (6 bases). V lost 4 bases, J lost 5 bases, and 19 bases lay in between. Germline assignment: CDR1 SGHKS and CDR2 YYEKEE (reference sequence). The CDR3 is 17 residues long.

The chain's CDR3 is CSAAGQSYEQYF. The CDR3 nucleotides read TGCAGTGCTGCGGGACAGTCCTACGAGCAGTACTTC. The chain couples TRBV20-1 to TRBJ2-7, with a possible D match to TRBD1 (7 bases). The CDR3 is 12 amino acids. Trimming pared 5 bases from V and 1 base from J, leaving 9 bases between. Germline V gene data show CDR1 as DFQATT and CDR2 as SNEGSKA (reference sequence).

The chain recombines TRBV24-1 with TRBJ1-5; 9 bases match TRBD1. Germline values: CDR1 KGHDR, CDR2 SFDVKD. After removal of 4 bases from V and 7 bases from J, the junction contained 4 bases not matched to a gene. The CDR3 extends over 14 amino acids. The CDR3 here is CATSDSDRGQPQHF. The CDR3 DNA reads TGTGCCACCAGTGACTCGGACAGGGGACAGCCCCAGCATTTT.

This chain links TRBV2 with TRBJ2-3, with TRBD1 identical over 8 bases. The CDR3 contains 15 residues. Per germline, CDR1 SNHLY and CDR2 FYNNEI. After removal of 8 bases from V and 3 bases from J, the junction contained 10 bases not matched to a gene. The CDR3 here is CASHIGQGATDTQYF. The DNA of the CDR3 is TGTGCCAGCCATATAGGACAGGGAGCTACAGATACGCAGTATTTT.

Remarks on this clonotype: The limits of the CDR3 on the DNA are not certain, so only TCRdb's listed CDR3 is given. V gene TRBV29-1 combines with J gene TRBJ1-1; the table's D call, TRBD1, was not checked against the DNA. The CDR3 length is 24 residues, termini included. Germline V gene sequence: CDR1 SQVTM, CDR2 ANQGSEA. The CDR3 sequence is CSVVAGHTSQYFCASSEGAGEAFF.

This chain connects TRBV20-1 to TRBJ2-3, with 7 nucleotides matching TRBD2. J lost 2 bases, V lost 7 bases, and 12 bases had no gene match. Germline-derived CDR1 and CDR2 are DFQATT and SNEGSKA (reference sequence). The CDR3 covers 15 residues. CDR3 in DNA: TGCAGTGTCCCAGCTCACCGGGGGGACACAGATACGCAGTATTTT. This encodes CSVPAHRGDTDTQYF.

This rearrangement joins TRBV7-9 to TRBJ1-2; unclear D gene. V dropped 3 bases and J dropped 8 bases, with 10 bases sitting between them. The CDR3 contains 12 residues. Germline loops: CDR1 SEHNR, CDR2 FQNEAQ (reference sequence). CDR3 sequence: CASSFSEMGYTF. For the CDR3, the DNA is TGTGCCAGCAGCTTTTCGGAAATGGGCTACACCTTC.

The V call is TRBV19, the J call TRBJ2-2; D is perhaps TRBD1 (5 bases). CDR3 length equals 17 residues. Germline V gene data show CDR1 as LNHDA and CDR2 as SQIVND (reference sequence). V lost 3 bases and J 4 bases, leaving 18 bases between the germline ends. The CDR3 DNA is TGTGCCAGTAGTATCCCCTTCTTGACAGTAGTCACCGGGGAGCTGTTTTTT. Its translation: CASSIPFLTVVTGELFF.

The chain carries TRBV29-1 and TRBJ1-1; tentative D call: TRBD1 (5 bases). The V gene lost 4 bases and the J gene lost 8 bases, with 20 bases spanning the gap. CDR1 and CDR2 from the germline V gene are SQVTM and ANQGSEA. The CDR3 consists of 14 residues. CDR3: CSVVGGVTIGEAFF. The CDR3 coding sequence is TGCAGCGTTGTGGGGGGAGTAACTATCGGAGAAGCTTTCTTT. Together with reference TRBV29-1 and TRBJ1-1, the CDR3 gives the full variable domain: SAVISQKPSRDICQRGTSLTIQCQVDSQVTMMFWYRQQPGQSLTLIATANQGSEATYESGFVIDKFPISRPNLTFSTLTVSNMSPEDSSIYLCSVVGGVTIGEAFFGQGTRLTVV.

J is TRBJ1-6 and V is TRBV7-3; TRBD1 might be the D (5 bases). Trimming took 2 bases from V and 6 from J, leaving 14 bases between them. CDR1 and CDR2 (germline): SGHTA, FQGTGA. This CDR3 region has 16 residues. CDR3 coding DNA: TGTGCCAGCAGCTTAGGCAGGGTGGCCACTAATTCACCCCTCCACTTT. Its translation: CASSLGRVATNSPLHF.

The CDR3 loop is CATSETTSGREDTQYF. The CDR3 DNA is TGTGCCACCAGTGAAACCACTAGCGGGAGGGAGGATACGCAGTATTTT. The rearrangement uses TRBV24-1 and TRBJ2-3; 13 nucleotides agree with TRBD2. The CDR3 runs to 16 residues. V shed 4 bases and J 6 bases; nucleotides not matched to a gene: 6. Germline V gene data show CDR1 as KGHDR and CDR2 as SFDVKD.

This clonotype was detected a few times. The V and J genes are TRBV9 and TRBJ2-7; the D gene could be TRBD1 or TRBD2 (5 bases each). Per germline, CDR1 SGDLS and CDR2 YYNGEE. V lost 0 bases and J lost 0, with 10 bases in between. The CDR3 is 15 amino acids. CDR3 coding DNA: TGTGCCAGCAGCGTAGACTGGGGGAGCTCCTACGAGCAGTACTTC. Protein: CASSVDWGSSYEQYF.

This clonotype showed up just a few times. V is TRBV15 and J is TRBJ1-2; possibly TRBD1 for D (5 bases). V lost 0 bases and J lost 3, with 8 bases in between. The CDR3 totals 14 residues. Germline V lookup: CDR1 LNHNV, CDR2 YYDKDF (reference sequence). The CDR3 reads CATSRDQGYYGYTF. CDR3 bases: TGTGCCACCAGCAGAGACCAGGGATACTATGGCTACACCTTC.

The rearrangement joins TRBV15 to TRBJ2-5; no clear D. Trimming took off 0 bases at V and 10 bases at J, with 6 bases between the two ends. Germline assignment: CDR1 LNHNV and CDR2 YYDKDF (reference sequence). The CDR3 extends over 11 amino acids. The CDR3 sequence is CATSRDGDQYF. The DNA of the CDR3 is TGTGCCACCAGCAGAGATGGGGACCAGTACTTC.

This chain links TRBV25-1 with TRBJ2-3, with D hard to call. There are 15 residues in the CDR3. Trimming left V 2 bases short and J 4 bases short, with 13 bases between. Germline V gene sequence: CDR1 MGHDK, CDR2 SYGVNS. The CDR3: CASSESAFNADTQYF. The CDR3 nucleotides are TGTGCCAGCAGTGAAAGCGCGTTCAACGCAGATACGCAGTATTTT.

The chain has TRBV24-1 and TRBJ1-5, with TRBD1 matching 10 bases. Germline V gene lookup returns CDR1 KGHDR and CDR2 SFDVKD. CDR3 size: 16 residues. V dropped 4 bases and J dropped 7; count of bases not matched to a gene: 9. The CDR3 sequence is CATSDPGTGDGQPQHF. Written as DNA, the CDR3 is TGTGCCACCAGTGACCCCGGGACAGGGGATGGGCAGCCCCAGCATTTT.

The V and J genes are TRBV15 and TRBJ2-1, with D possibly TRBD1 on 5 matching bases. The V gene's germline CDR1 is LNHNV and CDR2 YYDKDF (reference sequence). V gave up 5 bases and J gave up 4 bases, with 9 bases separating them. The CDR3 consists of 13 residues. For the CDR3, the DNA is TGTGCCACCAGCGGACACAGTTACAATGAGCAGTTCTTC. It yields the protein CATSGHSYNEQFF. Full variable domain (remainder filled in from reference TRBV15 and TRBJ2-1): DAMVIQNPRYQVTQFGKPVTLSCSQTLNHNVMYWYQQKSSQAPKLLFHYYDKDFNNEADTPDNFQSRRPNTSFCFLDIRSPGLGDTAMYLCATSGHSYNEQFFGPGTRLTVL.

CDR3 nucleotides: TGTGCCAGCAGCCCCACTAGCGACCGAGAGACCCAGTACTTC. This gives the protein CASSPTSDRETQYF. V is TRBV7-2 and J is TRBJ2-5; TRBD2 matches at 7 bases. The CDR3 is made up of 14 amino acids. J was trimmed by 4 bases and V by 5 bases; bases with no gene match: 7. Germline lookup yields CDR1 SGHTA and CDR2 FQGNSA.

The CDR3 loop is CASSLSSATDTQYF. DNA of the CDR3: TGCGCCAGCAGCTTGTCCTCGGCCACAGATACGCAGTATTTT. The chain joins TRBV5-1 to TRBJ2-3; no firm D call. This CDR3 comprises 14 residues. Trimming left V 1 base short and J 2 bases short, with 8 bases between. Germline CDR1 is SGHRS and CDR2 is YFSETQ. The whole variable domain, remainder taken from reference TRBV5-1 and TRBJ2-3, is KAGVTQTPRYLIKTRGQQVTLSCSPISGHRSVSWYQQTPGQGLQFLFEYFSETQRNKGNFPGRFSGRQFSNSRSEMNVSTLELGDSALYLCASSLSSATDTQYFGPGTRLTVL.

The chain is built from TRBV7-9 and TRBJ1-1; maybe TRBD1 (5 bases). The germline V gene has CDR1 SEHNR and CDR2 FQNEAQ (reference sequence). The CDR3 extends over 15 amino acids. V dropped 5 bases and J dropped 2 bases, with 15 bases sitting between them. The CDR3 loop reads CASSLPVRGNTEAFF. CDR3 in DNA: TGTGCCAGCAGCCTCCCGGTGAGGGGTAACACTGAAGCTTTCTTT.

The chain recombines TRBV4-1 with TRBJ1-2; 10 bases line up with TRBD1. The germline gives CDR1 MGHRA, CDR2 YSYEKL. The CDR3 runs to 15 residues. The ends lost 0 bases at V and 7 bases at J; junction bases unmatched: 5. The CDR3 region has the DNA TGCGCCAGCAGCCAAGAAGACAGGGGGCTAAGTGGCTACACCTTC. Protein product: CASSQEDRGLSGYTF.

The DNA of the CDR3 is TGTGCCAGCAGCTTAATGTCGGGAGCAGGGGAGAATTCACCCCTCCACTTT. The encoded protein is CASSLMSGAGENSPLHF. The gene calls are TRBV7-3 and TRBJ1-6, with a tentative D call TRBD1 (6 bases). There are 17 residues in the CDR3. Germline CDR1 is SGHTA and CDR2 is FQGTGA. The germline V and J ends were trimmed by 1 base and 7 bases, with 17 bases remaining between them.